These 9 T cell receptor beta chains came from one sample sequenced in a study of cytomegalovirus exposure and HLA in healthy donors. The PCR had 60 Vbeta and 13 Jbeta primers. TCRdb keeps only in-frame clones here, not all; method: immunoSEQ multiplex PCR. The sample consists of approximately 160,000 clones, 78% of them appearing once. Sequenced sample: PBMCs. Source of these receptors: a woman aged 50 to 60 in good health and CMV-seropositive.

The chain combines TRBV4-3 with TRBJ2-5; D gene unclear. This CDR3 region has 15 residues. V was clipped by 1 base and J by 0 bases, with 9 bases between them. Looked up from germline, CDR1 is LGHNA and CDR2 is YSLEER. The chain's CDR3 is CASSQGTDYQETQYF. For the CDR3, the DNA is TGCGCCAGCAGCCAAGGAACCGACTACCAAGAGACCCAGTACTTC.

The chain links TRBV10-3 to TRBJ1-6; unclear D gene. Germline CDR1 ENHRY, CDR2 SYGVKD. CDR3 length: 13 amino acids. V was shortened by 5 bases and J by 14 bases, with 16 bases between the two germline ends. The CDR3 spells CAISNPQVSALHF. The CDR3 DNA is TGTGCCATCAGTAACCCTCAGGTTAGCGCCCTCCACTTT.

This clone was observed a few times. CDR3 in amino acids: CAWGGITEAFF. The CDR3 DNA reads as TGTGCCTGGGGGGGGATCACTGAAGCTTTCTTT. V is TRBV30 and J is TRBJ1-1; D might be TRBD1 (5 bases). Deletions cut 5 bases from V and 4 bases from J, with 8 bases between. The CDR3 sequence is 11 residues long. The germline gives CDR1 GTSNPN, CDR2 SVGIG (reference sequence).

The chain uses TRBV5-1 and TRBJ1-2, with TRBD1 matching 7 bases. Germline V gives CDR1 SGHRS, CDR2 YFSETQ. The CDR3 is 15 residues long. V trimming: 3 bases; J trimming: 2 bases; junction bases outside the gene matches: 7. This chain's CDR3 is CASSSSGTDNYGYTF. In DNA, the CDR3 is TGCGCCAGCAGCTCTTCCGGGACAGACAACTATGGCTACACCTTC.

This rearrangement joins TRBV30 to TRBJ1-1; D ambiguous. The V gene lost 2 bases and the J gene lost 0 bases, with 7 bases spanning the gap. Germline loops: CDR1 GTSNPN, CDR2 SVGIG (reference sequence). The CDR3 length is 13 residues. The CDR3 DNA follows: TGTGCCTGGAGTACGGTTTTGAACACTGAAGCTTTCTTT. Its protein is CAWSTVLNTEAFF.

The genes are TRBV7-6 and TRBJ2-7; a possible D gene is TRBD2 (6 bases). V lost 1 base, J lost 7 bases, and 14 bases lay in between. CDR1 SGHVS and CDR2 FNYEAQ come from the germline V gene. The CDR3 is 14 residues long. The CDR3 DNA follows: TGTGCCAGCAGCTTAGGGTTGGCCCGGGGGGAGCAGTACTTC. Protein product: CASSLGLARGEQYF.

The chain uses TRBV10-3 and TRBJ2-7; no clear D. Between the trimmed V and J ends, which lost 8 bases and 0 bases, there was a span of 11 bases. Germline-derived CDR1 and CDR2 are ENHRY and SYGVKD. CDR3 length: 13 amino acids. CDR3 region: CAILTTSSYEQYF. Here the CDR3 DNA reads TGTGCCATCCTGACGACAAGCTCCTACGAGCAGTACTTC.

This chain uses TRBV29-1 with TRBJ1-1; possibly TRBD1 for D (6 bases). V shed 6 bases and J shed 0 bases, with 11 bases lying between them. Germline CDR1 reads SQVTM; CDR2 reads ANQGSEA. This CDR3 region has 13 residues. CDR3 nucleotides: TGCAGCGTGAACAGGGATTTGAACACTGAAGCTTTCTTT. It translates to CSVNRDLNTEAFF. The whole variable domain, remainder taken from reference TRBV29-1 and TRBJ1-1, is SAVISQKPSRDICQRGTSLTIQCQVDSQVTMMFWYRQQPGQSLTLIATANQGSEATYESGFVIDKFPISRPNLTFSTLTVSNMSPEDSSIYLCSVNRDLNTEAFFGQGTRLTVV.

This clone has more than one count but fewer than ten. Other DNA variants within this sample encode the same CDR3. V usage is TRBV28 and J usage is TRBJ2-2; D perhaps matches TRBD2 (6 bases). Between the trimmed V and J ends, which lost 7 bases and 5 bases, there was a span of 26 bases. This CDR3 comprises 18 residues. The germline CDR1 and CDR2 sequences are MDHEN and SYDVKM. CDR3 nucleotide sequence: TGTGCCAGCACCCACGCGTGGGAGTTAGCGGCCAATACCGGGGAGCTGTTTTTT. Translating it yields CASTHAWELAANTGELFF.